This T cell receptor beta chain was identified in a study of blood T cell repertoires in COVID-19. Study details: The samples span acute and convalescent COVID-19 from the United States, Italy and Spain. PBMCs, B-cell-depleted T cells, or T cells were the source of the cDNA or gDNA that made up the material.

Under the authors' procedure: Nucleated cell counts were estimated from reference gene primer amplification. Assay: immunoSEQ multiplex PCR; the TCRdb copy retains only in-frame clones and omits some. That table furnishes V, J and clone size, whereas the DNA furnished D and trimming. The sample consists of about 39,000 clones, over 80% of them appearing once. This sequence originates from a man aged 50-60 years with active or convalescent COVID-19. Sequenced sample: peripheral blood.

CDR3 sequence reads: CASSSPPGLSSGANVLTF. The DNA of the CDR3 is TGCGCCAGCAGCTCACCACCCGGACTCTCCTCTGGGGCCAACGTCCTGACTTTC. This chain connects TRBV5-1 to TRBJ2-6, with a weak D call TRBD2 (5 bases). Between the trimmed V and J ends, which lost 3 bases and 0 bases, there was a span of 16 bases. The germline gives CDR1 SGHRS, CDR2 YFSETQ. CDR3 length: 18 amino acids.